Following are 5 T cell receptor beta chains from one sample sequenced in a study of T cell repertoires in cytomegalovirus infection. TCRdb re-derived calls from the reads in MiXCR, one entry per CDR3 protein. In the table there are roughly 920,000 distinct CDR3 sequences, about a third of which are singletons. The antigens these receptors bind are not known. This sample comprised cultured CD8+ T cells from PBMCs, obtained from culture after CMV antigen stimulation. These receptors originate from a human donor in good health (CMV status not recorded). Some clones in this sample may be carry-over from other donors' samples.

This chain links TRBV27 with TRBJ2-1; TRBD2 aligns across 12 bases. CDR1 and CDR2 from the germline V gene are MNHEY and SMNVEV (reference sequence). There are 16 residues in the CDR3. V gave up 5 bases and J gave up 4 bases; unmatched junction bases: 6. In DNA, the CDR3 is TGTGCCAGCAGTAGACGGACTAGCGGGGCATACAATGAGCAGTTCTTC. Protein sequence: CASSRRTSGAYNEQFF.

This clonotype occurred once. This could be a read error, since a much larger clone is one nucleotide away. This chain uses TRBV6-1 with TRBJ1-1; no reliable D call. This CDR3 region has 15 residues. CDR1 and CDR2 from the germline V gene are MNHNS and SASEGT. The CDR3 DNA follows: TGTGTCAGCAGTATGCGGCTGACGGTTAACACTGAAGCTTTCTTT. The encoded protein is CVSSMRLTVNTEAFF.

The chain uses TRBV6-2 or TRBV6-3 and TRBJ1-6; 10 nucleotides match TRBD1. The CDR3 covers 20 residues. Germline V gene sequence: CDR1 MNHEY, CDR2 SVGEGT. V gave up 6 bases and J gave up 1 base; unmatched junction bases: 15. Here the CDR3 reads CASSYPPGTGVASYNSPLHF. In DNA form, the CDR3 reads TGTGCCAGCAGCTACCCCCCCGGGACAGGGGTTGCGTCCTATAATTCACCCCTCCACTTT.

This chain connects TRBV7-9 to TRBJ2-2; 8 bases line up with TRBD2. The junction had 18 bases not matched to a gene; V was cut back by 5 bases and J by 7 bases. This CDR3 is 18 amino acids long. Looked up from germline, CDR1 is SEHNR and CDR2 is FQNEAQ (reference sequence). The CDR3, as DNA: TGTGCCAGCAGCCCTCAAGTGGGACTAGGGGTAGACGGCGGGGAGCTGTTTTTT. This translates into CASSPQVGLGVDGGELFF.

This chain uses TRBV27 with TRBJ2-3; the D is unclear. Germline lookup yields CDR1 MNHEY and CDR2 SMNVEV (reference sequence). This CDR3 is 12 amino acids long. Trimming removed 8 bases from V and 5 bases from J, with 11 bases in between. For the CDR3, the DNA is TGTGCCAGCGGCCCAGACGAAGATACGCAGTATTTT. Translating it yields CASGPDEDTQYF.